One sample yielded the 13 T cell receptor beta chains listed below, sequenced in a study of graft-versus-host responses after intestinal transplantation (dated by TCRdb to the early 2020s). The library was built by means of the immunoSEQ multiplex PCR assay. TCRdb's version of the immuneACCESS table is confined to in-frame rearrangements and falls short of the full clone set. An unresolved V gene accounts for under half of the shortfall where checked; the remainder is of unknown origin. The sample records about 69,000 clones, 80% to 95% of which are singletons. In total, the top ten clones hold about 6.7% of the sample. The sample in question was bone marrow, obtained around 730 days after intestinal transplantation. The receptors here all came from a human patient who received an intestinal transplant, so some T cells may come from the graft donor.

This chain uses TRBV4-2 with TRBJ1-4, with no clear D. The CDR3 has 14 residues. The V gene's germline CDR1 is LGHNA and CDR2 YNFKEQ. Trimming pared 5 bases from V and 0 bases from J, leaving 7 bases between. The CDR3 DNA follows: TGTGCCAGCAGCTACAGAACAACTAATGAAAAACTGTTTTTT. Translation: CASSYRTTNEKLFF.

In this sample, this clone turned up once. The chain has TRBV9 and TRBJ2-5; no definite D call. CDR1 and CDR2 (germline): SGDLS, YYNGEE. Trimming removed 8 bases from V and 2 bases from J, with 19 bases in between. This CDR3 spans 15 amino acids. CDR3 residues: CASSIRAGRQETQYF. DNA of the CDR3: TGTGCCAGTTCGATTAGGGCAGGCAGACAAGAGACCCAGTACTTC.

The genes are TRBV4-1 and TRBJ1-3; no clear D gene. The CDR3 is made up of 11 amino acids. In germline, CDR1 is MGHRA, CDR2 YSYEKL. V was shortened by 1 base and J by 9 bases, with 4 bases between the two germline ends. CDR3 residues: CASSQGSTIYF. CDR3 sequence (DNA): TGCGCCAGCAGCCAAGGGAGCACCATATATTTT.

This clone occurred once. CDR3 nucleotide sequence: TGTGCCAGCAGTCCCGGGGACGCCGGGAGGGAAAAACTGTTTTTT. Translated: CASSPGDAGREKLFF. This chain connects TRBV28 to TRBJ1-4; the D gene is possibly TRBD1 (5 bases). Deletions cut 5 bases from V and 8 bases from J, with 18 bases between. The CDR3 covers 15 residues. Germline loops: CDR1 MDHEN, CDR2 SYDVKM. Full variable domain (rest looked up from reference TRBV28 and TRBJ1-4): DVKVTQSSRYLVKRTGEKVFLECVQDMDHENMFWYRQDPGLGLRLIYFSYDVKMKEKGDIPEGYSVSREKKERFSLILESASTNQTSMYLCASSPGDAGREKLFFGSGTQLSVL.

The chain is built from TRBV23-1 and TRBJ2-5, with D possibly being TRBD1 (5 bases). The end of the DNA is better explained by TRBJ2-7, so the J call may be wrong. TRBV23-1 is an ORF; its function is uncertain. The CDR3 is made up of 19 amino acids. The CDR3: CASSQSAPRRQKQTYEQYF. The CDR3 coding sequence is TGCGCCAGCAGTCAATCGGCCCCCCGACGACAGAAGCAGACCTACGAGCAGTACTTC.

The J gene is TRBJ2-7, the V gene TRBV6-5; 7 positions agree with TRBD1. J lost 5 bases, V lost 2 bases, and 9 bases had no gene match. Germline V gene lookup returns CDR1 MNHEY and CDR2 SVGAGI. This CDR3 comprises 15 residues. CDR3 loop: CASSYSNRGSHEQYF. The DNA of the CDR3 is TGTGCCAGCAGTTACAGTAACAGGGGATCCCACGAGCAGTACTTC.

The chain recombines TRBV11-2 with TRBJ2-7; D unclear. There are 14 residues in the CDR3. The germline CDR1 and CDR2 sequences are SGHAT and FQNNGV. Trimming shortened V by 4 bases and J by 5 bases, and 15 bases separated the two germline ends. Here the CDR3 DNA reads TGTGCCAGCAGCTCCCGACCACTAAACCACGAGCAGTACTTC. Protein product: CASSSRPLNHEQYF.

The rearrangement uses TRBV11-2 and TRBJ1-3, with unresolved D. This CDR3 is built from 13 residues. Germline V lookup: CDR1 SGHAT, CDR2 FQNNGV. V shed 4 bases and J shed 0 bases, with 4 bases lying between them. The CDR3 loop is CASSWGSGNTIYF. CDR3 nucleotides: TGTGCCAGCAGCTGGGGCTCTGGAAACACCATATATTTT.

The chain has TRBV28 and TRBJ1-2; TRBD1 might be the D (5 bases). V lost 5 bases and J lost 8, with 12 bases in between. Germline V gives CDR1 MDHEN, CDR2 SYDVKM. The CDR3 consists of 12 residues. The CDR3 sequence is CASSTGTGGYTF. CDR3 coding DNA: TGTGCCAGCAGTACCGGGACGGGAGGCTACACCTTC.

V usage is TRBV6-5 and J usage is TRBJ1-4, with 8 bases matching TRBD1. Germline CDR1 and CDR2: MNHEY and SVGAGI. The CDR3 runs to 15 residues. The ends lost 0 bases at V and 6 bases at J; junction bases unmatched: 3. CDR3: CASSYSDRVDEKLFF. The CDR3 DNA sequence: TGTGCCAGCAGTTACTCGGACAGGGTGGATGAAAAACTGTTTTTT.

The V gene is TRBV11-2, the J gene TRBJ2-3; weak D call: TRBD2 (5 bases). CDR1 and CDR2 from the germline V gene are SGHAT and FQNNGV. V lost 6 bases to trimming and J lost 7 bases, with 14 bases between them. The length of the CDR3 is 13 residues. CDR3 sequence reads: CASRERTENTQYF. In DNA, the CDR3 is TGTGCCAGCAGGGAGCGGACGGAGAATACGCAGTATTTT.

The chain uses TRBV13 and TRBJ1-3; possible D gene TRBD1, 5 bases. This CDR3 spans 15 amino acids. The germline V gene encodes CDR1 PRHDT and CDR2 FYEKMQ (reference sequence). V was trimmed by 6 bases and J by 1 base, leaving 13 bases between them. CDR3 protein: CASRQTAQSGNTIYF. CDR3 DNA sequence: TGTGCCAGCAGGCAGACAGCCCAATCTGGAAACACCATATATTTT. The full variable domain, its missing parts supplied by reference TRBV13 and TRBJ1-3, is AAGVIQSPRHLIKEKRETATLKCYPIPRHDTVYWYQQGPGQDPQFLISFYEKMQSDKGSIPDRFSAQQFSDYHSELNMSSLELGDSALYFCASRQTAQSGNTIYFGEGSWLTVV.

This clone was observed a handful of times. CDR3 in amino acids: CASSYSSAMGYGYTF. The CDR3 region has the DNA TGTGCCAGCAGTTACTCGTCCGCAATGGGATATGGCTACACCTTC. The gene calls are TRBV6-5 and TRBJ1-2; D gene ambiguous. In germline, CDR1 is MNHEY, CDR2 SVGAGI. Between the trimmed V and J ends, which lost 0 bases and 5 bases, there was a span of 13 bases. The CDR3 loop spans 15 amino acids.